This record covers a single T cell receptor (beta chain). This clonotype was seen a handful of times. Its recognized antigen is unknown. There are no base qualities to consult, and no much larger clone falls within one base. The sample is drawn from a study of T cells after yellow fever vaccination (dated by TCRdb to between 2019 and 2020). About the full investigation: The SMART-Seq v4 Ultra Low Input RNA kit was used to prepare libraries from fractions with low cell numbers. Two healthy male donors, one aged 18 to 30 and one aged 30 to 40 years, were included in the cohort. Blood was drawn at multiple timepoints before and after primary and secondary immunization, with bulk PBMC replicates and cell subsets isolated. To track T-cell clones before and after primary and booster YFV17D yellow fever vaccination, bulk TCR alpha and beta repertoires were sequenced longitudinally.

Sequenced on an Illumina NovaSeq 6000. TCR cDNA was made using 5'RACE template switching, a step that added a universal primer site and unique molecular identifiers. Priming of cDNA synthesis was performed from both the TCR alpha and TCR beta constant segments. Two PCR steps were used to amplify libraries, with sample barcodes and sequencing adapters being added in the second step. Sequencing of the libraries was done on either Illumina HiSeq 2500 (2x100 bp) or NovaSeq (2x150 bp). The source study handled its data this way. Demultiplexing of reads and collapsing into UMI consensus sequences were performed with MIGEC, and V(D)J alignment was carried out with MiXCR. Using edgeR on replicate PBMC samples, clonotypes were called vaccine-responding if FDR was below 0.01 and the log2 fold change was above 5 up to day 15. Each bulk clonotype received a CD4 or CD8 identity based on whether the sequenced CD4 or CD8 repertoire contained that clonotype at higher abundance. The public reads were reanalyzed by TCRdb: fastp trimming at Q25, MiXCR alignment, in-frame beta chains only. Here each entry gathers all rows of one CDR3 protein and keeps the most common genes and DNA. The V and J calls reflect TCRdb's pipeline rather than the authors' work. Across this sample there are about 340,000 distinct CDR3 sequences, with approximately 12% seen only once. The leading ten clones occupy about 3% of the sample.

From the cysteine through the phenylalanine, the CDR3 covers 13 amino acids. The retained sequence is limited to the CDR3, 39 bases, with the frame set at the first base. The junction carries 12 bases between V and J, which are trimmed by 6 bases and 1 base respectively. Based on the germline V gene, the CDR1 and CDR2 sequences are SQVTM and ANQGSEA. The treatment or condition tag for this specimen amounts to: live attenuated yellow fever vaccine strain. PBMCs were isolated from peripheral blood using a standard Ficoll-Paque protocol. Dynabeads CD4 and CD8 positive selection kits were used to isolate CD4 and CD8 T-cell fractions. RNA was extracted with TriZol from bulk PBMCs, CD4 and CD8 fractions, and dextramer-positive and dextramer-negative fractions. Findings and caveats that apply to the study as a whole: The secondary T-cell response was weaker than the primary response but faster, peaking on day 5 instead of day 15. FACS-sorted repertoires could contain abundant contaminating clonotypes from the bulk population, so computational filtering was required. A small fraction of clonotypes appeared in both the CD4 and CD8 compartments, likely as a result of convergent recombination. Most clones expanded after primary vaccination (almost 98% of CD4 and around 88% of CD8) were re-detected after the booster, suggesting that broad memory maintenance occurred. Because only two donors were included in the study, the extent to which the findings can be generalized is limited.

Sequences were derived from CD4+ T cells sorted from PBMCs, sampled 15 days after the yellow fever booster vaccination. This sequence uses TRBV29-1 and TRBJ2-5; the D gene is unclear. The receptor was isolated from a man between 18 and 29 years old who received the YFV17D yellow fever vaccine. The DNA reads TGCAGCGTCGATCAAGCCGCCCAAGAGACCCAGTACTTC. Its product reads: CSVDQAAQETQYF.